This entry lists 9 T cell receptor beta chains sequenced from one sample in a study of naive and memory T cell subsets. An equimolar mix of two oligonucleotides served as the beta constant-region primer for TRBC1 and TRBC2. One entry per CDR3 protein results from TCRdb running MiXCR on the UMI-ligation and nested PCR reads. The sample lists 120,000 to 150,000 distinct CDR3 sequences; over 15% were seen once. Material: naive CD4+ T cells from blood. These receptors all stem from a human donor in good health.

The chain employs TRBV7-6 and TRBJ2-1, with a possible D match to TRBD1 (5 bases). The CDR3 is 16 amino acids. V lost 1 base and J lost 4, with 14 bases in between. The germline CDR1 and CDR2 sequences are SGHVS and FNYEAQ. CDR3 sequence: CASSLEVWQGYNEQFF. CDR3 DNA: TGTGCCAGCAGCTTAGAGGTTTGGCAGGGTTACAATGAGCAGTTCTTC.

J is TRBJ2-7 and V is TRBV7-2, with 7 nucleotides matching TRBD2. The V gene end was trimmed by 3 bases and the J gene end by 3 bases; junction bases not matched to a gene: 8. This CDR3 contains 15 residues. The germline gives CDR1 SGHTA, CDR2 FQGNSA. The CDR3 spells CASSLHGLAGYEQYF. CDR3 bases: TGTGCCAGCAGCTTGCATGGGTTAGCGGGCTACGAGCAGTACTTC.

This clonotype was detected only a few times. The chain is built from TRBV7-2 and TRBJ2-7, with D unresolved. Germline CDR1 and CDR2: SGHTA and FQGNSA. Trimming shortened V by 3 bases and J by 0 bases, and 9 bases separated the two germline ends. This CDR3 is 14 amino acids long. The CDR3 sequence: CASSFGESSYEQYF. CDR3 nucleotide sequence: TGTGCCAGCAGCTTTGGGGAAAGCTCCTACGAGCAGTACTTC. The full variable domain, rest sourced from reference TRBV7-2 and TRBJ2-7, is GAGVSQSPSNKVTEKGKDVELRCDPISGHTALYWYRQSLGQGLEFLIYFQGNSAPDKSGLPSDRFSAERTGGSVSTLTIQRTQQEDSAVYLCASSFGESSYEQYFGPGTRLTVT.

The chain links TRBV10-3 to TRBJ2-1; 12 nucleotides agree with TRBD2. There are 15 residues in the CDR3. V trimming: 4 bases; J trimming: 7 bases; junction bases outside the gene matches: 5. Germline V lookup: CDR1 ENHRY, CDR2 SYGVKD. The CDR3 reads CAISASGRAQNEQFF. In DNA form, the CDR3 reads TGTGCCATCAGTGCTAGCGGGAGGGCTCAAAATGAGCAGTTCTTC.

This chain uses TRBV20-1 with TRBJ2-7, with D maybe TRBD1 (6 bases). Germline V lookup: CDR1 DFQATT, CDR2 SNEGSKA (reference sequence). The CDR3 has 17 residues. The V and J ends lost 1 base and 0 bases respectively, with 19 bases between them. CDR3 sequence reads: CSARARRTARSSYEQYF. CDR3 DNA: TGCAGTGCTAGAGCCCGTAGGACAGCCAGGAGCTCCTACGAGCAGTACTTC.

This clonotype was seen only a few times. The chain has TRBV6-5 and TRBJ1-1, with D perhaps matching TRBD1 (6 bases). This CDR3 region has 15 residues. The V gene's germline CDR1 is MNHEY and CDR2 SVGAGI. Trimming shortened V by 3 bases and J by 1 base, and 12 bases separated the two germline ends. The CDR3 bases are TGTGCCAGCAGTTATTTCCTGGGGGCGAACACTGAAGCTTTCTTT. Translation: CASSYFLGANTEAFF.

This clonotype was detected only a few times. The genes are TRBV19 and TRBJ1-5; D is undetermined. The CDR3 extends over 14 amino acids. The V end lost 6 bases, the J end lost 0 bases, and 9 bases lay between the germline ends. Germline CDR1 and CDR2: LNHDA and SQIVND (reference sequence). CDR3 bases: TGTGCCAGTAGCCCCGACACTAGCAATCAGCCCCAGCATTTT. Encoded protein: CASSPDTSNQPQHF.

This clonotype was seen a handful of times. This chain links TRBV4-2 with TRBJ2-5; D unclear. This CDR3 has 14 residues. Between the trimmed V and J ends, which lost 3 bases and 5 bases, there was a span of 13 bases. Germline V lookup: CDR1 LGHNA, CDR2 YNFKEQ. The DNA for the CDR3 is TGTGCCAGCAGCCACCCCAAGTTAGGCGAGACCCAGTACTTC. Encoded protein: CASSHPKLGETQYF.

The rearrangement links TRBV6-2 or TRBV6-3 to TRBJ2-7; tentatively, D is TRBD1 or TRBD2 (5 bases each). Germline CDR1 is MNHEY and CDR2 is SVGEGT. The CDR3 length is 13 residues. V lost 2 bases to trimming and J lost 4 bases, with 9 bases between them. CDR3 in amino acids: CASSYPGRYEQYF. In DNA, the CDR3 is TGTGCCAGCAGTTACCCGGGACGTTACGAGCAGTACTTC.